This T cell receptor (beta chain) was sequenced during a study of tumour-infiltrating T cells in Burkitt lymphoma. Background on the study: Repertoire clonality predicted overall and progression-free survival.

Generated by immunoSEQ multiplex PCR, the TCRdb table keeps only in-frame clones and is missing some. The table shows about 4,000 clones, with approximately 16% occurring only once. The CDR3 loop spans 20 amino acids. The rearrangement links TRBV12-2 to TRBJ2-3; TRBD1, as called in the table, went unchecked against the DNA. TRBV12-2 is a recognized pseudogene. This clonotype was obtained from a human donor with diffuse large B-cell lymphoma. Some clones in this sample may be carry-over from other donors' samples. The specimen sequenced was tumor tissue. The CDR3 loop reads CASRLGWYGDRGGGIDTQYF. CDR3 nucleotide sequence: TGTGCAAGTCGCTTAGGATGGTACGGCGACAGGGGTGGGGGGATAGATACGCAGTATTTT.